Listed here are 24 T cell receptor beta chains from one sample, sequenced in a study of control samples from healthy donors and cancer patients. Sequencing used immunoSEQ multiplex PCR; TCRdb keeps in-frame clones, though not all of them. The table lists about 98,000 clones, roughly four fifths of them singletons. The sequencing input was blood. The receptors were sampled from a man aged 60-69 years in good health.

This chain connects TRBV27 to TRBJ1-1, with 7 bases fitting TRBD1. CDR3 length: 14 amino acids. Germline V gene data show CDR1 as MNHEY and CDR2 as SMNVEV (reference sequence). J lost 4 bases, V lost 3 bases, and 5 bases had no gene match. CDR3 bases: TGTGCCAGCAGTTTTCAGGGGGAGAGCACTGAAGCTTTCTTT. Protein sequence: CASSFQGESTEAFF.

This clone was counted between two and nine times. The chain has TRBV3-1 (or the pseudogene TRBV3-2) and TRBJ2-2; 9 bases are a match to TRBD2. The CDR3 contains 21 residues. Trimming at V came to 4 bases and at J to 0 bases, leaving 18 bases not matched to a gene. Germline CDR1 reads LGHDT; CDR2 reads YNNKEL (reference sequence). CDR3 region: CASSPPPSRAGGLTNTGELFF. In DNA, the CDR3 is TGTGCCAGCAGCCCCCCACCCTCCCGAGCGGGGGGACTCACGAACACCGGGGAGCTGTTTTTT.

The DNA for the CDR3 is TGTGCCAGCAGCCCGGGACTAGCGGGGGCCTCGGGGGAGACCCAGTACTTC. Amino acid sequence: CASSPGLAGASGETQYF. J is TRBJ2-5 and V is TRBV5-4; 14 bases map to TRBD2. The ends lost 4 bases at V and 5 bases at J; junction bases unmatched: 10. Germline lookup yields CDR1 SGHNT and CDR2 YYREEE (reference sequence). The CDR3 has 17 amino acids.

The genes are TRBV11-2 and TRBJ2-1, with TRBD2 identical over 9 bases. Germline V gene lookup returns CDR1 SGHAT and CDR2 FQNNGV. V gave up 5 bases and J gave up 9 bases; unmatched junction bases: 14. There are 16 residues in the CDR3. CDR3 nucleotides: TGTGCCAGCAGCCCATGGGCTAGCGGGATGGGAGGTGAGCAGTTCTTC. This translates into CASSPWASGMGGEQFF.

In this sample, this clone turned up once. The chain joins TRBV30 to TRBJ2-2, with D perhaps being TRBD1 or TRBD2 (5 bases each). CDR1 is GTSNPN, CDR2 SVGIG, per germline (reference sequence). The CDR3 consists of 15 residues. Trimming removed 4 bases from V and 1 base from J, with 13 bases in between. In nucleotides, the CDR3 is TGTGCCTGGACTTTGGGGACCGTGAACACCGGGGAGCTGTTTTTT. As protein: CAWTLGTVNTGELFF.

This clone showed up just a few times. The gene calls are TRBV11-2 and TRBJ1-1; 11 bases fit TRBD1. The V gene end was trimmed by 0 bases and the J gene end by 5 bases; junction bases not matched to a gene: 5. This CDR3 has 16 residues. CDR1 is SGHAT, CDR2 FQNNGV, per germline. The DNA of the CDR3 is TGTGCCAGCAGCTTAGACGGTCGGGACAGGGGGACTGAAGCTTTCTTT. It translates to CASSLDGRDRGTEAFF.

The chain recombines TRBV11-2 with TRBJ2-1; 11 bases agree with TRBD2. V trimming: 6 bases; J trimming: 2 bases; junction bases outside the gene matches: 12. The CDR3 contains 18 residues. Germline CDR1 reads SGHAT; CDR2 reads FQNNGV. The CDR3: CASSLRREGLAAYNEQFF. The DNA of the CDR3 is TGTGCCAGCAGTCTTAGAAGGGAGGGACTAGCGGCCTACAATGAGCAGTTCTTC.

V usage is TRBV27 and J usage is TRBJ2-7, with D uncertain. Germline assignment: CDR1 MNHEY and CDR2 SMNVEV (reference sequence). The germline V and J ends were trimmed by 4 bases and 3 bases, with 25 bases remaining between them. CDR3 length: 18 amino acids. The DNA for the CDR3 is TGTGCCAGCAGTTCCCCCAACCTTGTCGCCCTTGGGGTCTACGAGCAGTACTTC. Translation: CASSSPNLVALGVYEQYF.

This clone was detected a few times. The chain joins TRBV2 to TRBJ2-4; TRBD1 or TRBD2 may be the D gene (6 bases each). V lost 4 bases and J 6 bases, leaving 25 bases between the germline ends. Germline lookup yields CDR1 SNHLY and CDR2 FYNNEI. This CDR3 spans 18 amino acids. CDR3 sequence (DNA): TGTGCCAGCAGTGGATCGGGCAGGGGACGGGACGGGGGAAACATTCAGTACTTC. It is translated as CASSGSGRGRDGGNIQYF.

The chain employs TRBV6-5 and TRBJ2-1; D gene ambiguous. V was cut by 6 bases and J by 12 bases, with 21 bases left in between. The CDR3 has 14 residues. Per germline, CDR1 MNHEY and CDR2 SVGAGI. CDR3 sequence: CASRGEMARIRQFF. CDR3 DNA: TGTGCCAGCAGGGGCGAGATGGCGAGGATAAGGCAGTTCTTC.

The chain carries TRBV6-5 and TRBJ2-1, with TRBD2 matching 7 bases. Unmatched junction bases numbered 8, after V lost 6 bases and J lost 3 bases. The CDR3 has 15 amino acids. Germline loops: CDR1 MNHEY, CDR2 SVGAGI. The CDR3, as DNA: TGTGCCAGCAGCCTAAGCGGGGCCTACTACAATGAGCAGTTCTTC. Its translation: CASSLSGAYYNEQFF.

The chain couples TRBV6-6 to TRBJ2-7; tentatively, D is TRBD1 or TRBD2 (5 bases each). V was pared by 8 bases and J by 3 bases, with 17 bases between. CDR1 is MNHNY, CDR2 SVGAGI, per germline (reference sequence). CDR3 size: 14 residues. As DNA, the CDR3 is TGTGCCAGCGGGTCCCGGGACCCCGACTACGAGCAGTACTTC. Amino acids: CASGSRDPDYEQYF.

The V and J genes are TRBV2 and TRBJ1-1; no clear D. The length of the CDR3 is 13 residues. The germline V gene has CDR1 SNHLY and CDR2 FYNNEI. With 4 bases removed from V and 0 bases from J, the gap between germline ends came to 6 bases. In nucleotides, the CDR3 is TGTGCCAGCAGTGTTGACGTGAACACTGAAGCTTTCTTT. It encodes CASSVDVNTEAFF. Complete variable domain (other parts from reference TRBV2 and TRBJ1-1): EPEVTQTPSHQVTQMGQEVILRCVPISNHLYFYWYRQILGQKVEFLVSFYNNEISEKSEIFDDQFSVERPDGSNFTLKIRSTKLEDSAMYFCASSVDVNTEAFFGQGTRLTVV.

The CDR3 is CASSYTTGTGYTYEQYF. The CDR3 bases are TGTGCCAGCAGCTATACAACCGGGACAGGGTATACCTACGAGCAGTACTTC. V usage is TRBV14 and J usage is TRBJ2-7, with TRBD1 matching over 9 bases. V dropped 5 bases and J dropped 2; count of bases not matched to a gene: 13. Germline CDR1 and CDR2: SGHDN and FVKESK. The CDR3 has 17 amino acids. The whole variable domain, remainder taken from reference TRBV14 and TRBJ2-7, is EAGVTQFPSHSVIEKGQTVTLRCDPISGHDNLYWYRRVMGKEIKFLLHFVKESKQDESGMPNNRFLAERTGGTYSTLKVQPAELEDSGVYFCASSYTTGTGYTYEQYFGPGTRLTVT.

This clone has just one count. V usage is TRBV21-1 and J usage is TRBJ2-5; the table's D call, TRBD1, was not checked against the DNA. TRBV21-1 is a documented pseudogene. There are 18 residues in the CDR3. The CDR3 sequence is CASRLYRDRGRDPLAQYF. CDR3 bases: TGTGCCAGCAGACTATACCGGGACAGGGGGCGTGATCCTCTGGCCCAGTACTTC.

The genes are TRBV5-5 and TRBJ2-5; perhaps TRBD2 as D (6 bases). V was clipped by 0 bases and J by 2 bases, with 8 bases between them. The CDR3 consists of 14 residues. The germline gives CDR1 SGHKS, CDR2 YYEKEE (reference sequence). CDR3 protein: CASSLVGGQETQYF. The CDR3 bases are TGTGCCAGCAGCTTGGTTGGAGGGCAAGAGACCCAGTACTTC.

This clone was detected only a few times. The CDR3 sequence is CSARVGSPLHF. In DNA, the CDR3 is TGCAGTGCTAGAGTGGGATCACCCCTCCACTTT. The chain employs TRBV20-1 and TRBJ1-6, with D hard to call. The CDR3 has 11 amino acids. V shed 1 base and J shed 10 bases, with 5 bases lying between them. In germline, CDR1 is DFQATT, CDR2 SNEGSKA (reference sequence).

The chain has TRBV6-5 and TRBJ2-5; no firm D call. V was trimmed by 3 bases and J by 5 bases, leaving 7 bases between them. The CDR3 runs to 12 residues. Germline loops: CDR1 MNHEY, CDR2 SVGAGI. This CDR3 is CASSYFGETQYF. CDR3 sequence (DNA): TGTGCCAGCAGTTATTTTGGGGAGACCCAGTACTTC.

CDR3 in amino acids: CASSLRGALNTEAFF. The CDR3 DNA reads as TGTGCCAGTAGTCTTCGTGGCGCCCTGAACACTGAAGCTTTCTTT. V and J are TRBV19 and TRBJ1-1; D is unresolved. The CDR3 is 15 residues long. Trimming took 5 bases from V and 0 from J, leaving 13 bases between them. The germline gives CDR1 LNHDA, CDR2 SQIVND (reference sequence).

This chain links TRBV10-2 with TRBJ1-2; 9 nucleotides match TRBD1. Germline CDR1 is WSHSY and CDR2 is SAAADI. CDR3 length: 14 amino acids. Trimming took 5 bases from V and 4 from J; bases not matched to a gene: 5. DNA of the CDR3: TGCGCCAGCAGTCCGGGACAGGGAAGCTATGGCTACACCTTC. The encoded protein is CASSPGQGSYGYTF.

This chain links TRBV7-9 with TRBJ2-7; D call uncertain. V was cut by 10 bases and J by 7 bases, with 8 bases left in between. The CDR3 extends over 9 amino acids. Germline CDR1 reads SEHNR; CDR2 reads FQNEAQ (reference sequence). The CDR3 loop reads CATTPEQYF. Here the CDR3 DNA reads TGTGCCACGACGCCAGAGCAGTACTTC.

V usage is TRBV6-5 and J usage is TRBJ1-1, with D uncertain. V was clipped by 7 bases and J by 5 bases, with 14 bases between them. Germline V gene sequence: CDR1 MNHEY, CDR2 SVGAGI. This CDR3 region has 13 residues. CDR3 in amino acids: CASNKRRETEAFF. The CDR3 nucleotides are TGTGCCAGCAACAAACGTCGGGAGACTGAAGCTTTCTTT.

This rearrangement joins TRBV9 to TRBJ2-7; 7 positions agree with TRBD1. Germline V gene data show CDR1 as SGDLS and CDR2 as YYNGEE. With V trimmed by 3 bases and J by 7 bases, 10 bases remained unmatched. The CDR3 length is 14 residues. In DNA form, the CDR3 reads TGTGCCAGCAGCGAGGGGACAGCTCCTGGGGAGCAGTACTTC. Amino acid sequence: CASSEGTAPGEQYF.

Only a few counts were recorded for this clone. The chain recombines TRBV6-6 with TRBJ1-5; D is undetermined. Germline CDR1 and CDR2: MNHNY and SVGAGI (reference sequence). The CDR3 is 12 residues long. The V end lost 6 bases, the J end lost 1 base, and 4 bases lay between the germline ends. The CDR3 spells CASRDSNQPQHF. The CDR3 DNA is TGTGCCAGCAGGGACAGCAATCAGCCCCAGCATTTT.